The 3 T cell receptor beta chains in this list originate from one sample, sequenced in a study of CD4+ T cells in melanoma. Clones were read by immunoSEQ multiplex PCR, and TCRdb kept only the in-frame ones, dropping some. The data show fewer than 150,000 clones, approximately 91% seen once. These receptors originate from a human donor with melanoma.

The CDR3 DNA sequence: TGTGCCAGCAGCGATGGGACAGGGGGCCATAATTCACCCCTCCACTTT. Protein: CASSDGTGGHNSPLHF. V usage is TRBV9 and J usage is TRBJ1-6; 12 bases fit TRBD1. The V segment lost 3 bases and the J segment 5 bases; nucleotides outside the gene matches: 3. Germline CDR1 is SGDLS and CDR2 is YYNGEE. This CDR3 region has 16 residues.

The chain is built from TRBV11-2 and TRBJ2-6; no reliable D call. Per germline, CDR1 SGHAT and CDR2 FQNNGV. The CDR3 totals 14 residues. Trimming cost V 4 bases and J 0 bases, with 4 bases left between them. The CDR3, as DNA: TGTGCCAGCAGCTCGACCTCTGGGGCCAACGTCCTGACTTTC. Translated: CASSSTSGANVLTF. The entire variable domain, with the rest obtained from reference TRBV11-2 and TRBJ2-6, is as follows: EAGVAQSPRYKIIEKRQSVAFWCNPISGHATLYWYQQILGQGPKLLIQFQNNGVVDDSQLPKDRFSAERLKGVDSTLKIQPAKLEDSAVYLCASSSTSGANVLTFGAGSRLTVL.

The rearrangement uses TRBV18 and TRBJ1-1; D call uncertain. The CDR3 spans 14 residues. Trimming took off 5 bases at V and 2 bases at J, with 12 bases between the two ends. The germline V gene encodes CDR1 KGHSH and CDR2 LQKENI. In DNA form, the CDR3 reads TGTGCCAGCTCAGATTACAGAGGAAACACTGAAGCTTTCTTT. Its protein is CASSDYRGNTEAFF.